This TCR beta chain originates from a study of OX40 agonist ivuxolimab in advanced cancers. Using immunoSEQ multiplex PCR, the repertoire was profiled, and TCRdb retains in-frame clones only, with some absent. Of more than 65,000 clones listed, around 78% are singletons. The germline gives CDR1 MNHEY, CDR2 SVGAGI. V was trimmed by 8 bases and J by 9 bases, leaving 11 bases between them. This CDR3 contains 11 residues. This clone has just one count. This clonotype originated in an adult with an advanced solid tumor such as melanoma, head and neck, liver or kidney cancer. The starting material was CD4+ or CD8+ T cells sorted from blood, obtained in a trial of the OX40 agonist ivuxolimab. The chain recombines TRBV6-5 with TRBJ2-1; D is undetermined. The CDR3 DNA is TGTGCCAGCCGTAGGTCCAGTGAGCAGTTCTTC. This encodes CASRRSSEQFF.